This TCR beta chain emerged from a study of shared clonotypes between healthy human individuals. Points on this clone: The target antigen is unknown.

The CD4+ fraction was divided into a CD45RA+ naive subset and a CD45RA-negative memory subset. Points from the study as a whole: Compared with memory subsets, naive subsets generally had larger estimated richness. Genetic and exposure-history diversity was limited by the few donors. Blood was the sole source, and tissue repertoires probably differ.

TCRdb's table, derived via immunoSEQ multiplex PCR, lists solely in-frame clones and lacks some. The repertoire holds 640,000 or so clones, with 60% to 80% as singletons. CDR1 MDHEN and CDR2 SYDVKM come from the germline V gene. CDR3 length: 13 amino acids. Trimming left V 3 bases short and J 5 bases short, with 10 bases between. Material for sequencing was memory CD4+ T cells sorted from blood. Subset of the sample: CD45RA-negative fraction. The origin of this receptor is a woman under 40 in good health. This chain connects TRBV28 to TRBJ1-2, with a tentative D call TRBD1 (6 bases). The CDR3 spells CASSFQGPYGYTF. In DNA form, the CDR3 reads TGTGCCAGCAGTTTCCAGGGGCCGTATGGCTACACCTTC.